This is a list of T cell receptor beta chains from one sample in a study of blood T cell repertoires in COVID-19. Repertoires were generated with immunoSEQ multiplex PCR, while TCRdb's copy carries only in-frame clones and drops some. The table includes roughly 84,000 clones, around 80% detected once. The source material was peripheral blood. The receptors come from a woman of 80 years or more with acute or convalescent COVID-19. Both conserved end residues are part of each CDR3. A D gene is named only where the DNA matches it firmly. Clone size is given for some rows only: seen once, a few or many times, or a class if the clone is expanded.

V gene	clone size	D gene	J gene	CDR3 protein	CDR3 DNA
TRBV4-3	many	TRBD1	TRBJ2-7	CASSQEGRGPYEQYF	TGCGCCAGCAGCCAAGAAGGAAGGGGGCCATACGAGCAGTACTTC
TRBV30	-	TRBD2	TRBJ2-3	CAWSGSSASGRVHTQYF	TGTGCCTGGAGTGGCTCTTCGGCTAGCGGGCGCGTCCATACGCAGTATTTT
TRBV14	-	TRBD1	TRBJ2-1	CASSRRTGDWTYNEQFF	TGTGCCAGCAGCCGCAGGACAGGGGATTGGACCTACAATGAGCAGTTCTTC
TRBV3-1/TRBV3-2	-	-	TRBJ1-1	CASSPGVMNTEAFF	TGTGCCAGCAGCCCAGGGGTCATGAACACTGAAGCTTTCTTT
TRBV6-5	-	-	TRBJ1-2	CASTEALNYGYTF	TGTGCCAGCACCGAGGCCTTAAACTATGGCTACACCTTC
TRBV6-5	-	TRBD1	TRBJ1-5	CATWTGGRLNQPQHF	TGTGCCACCTGGACAGGGGGGCGCCTTAATCAGCCCCAGCATTTT
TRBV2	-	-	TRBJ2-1	CASRGTFTGSYNEQFF	TGTGCCAGCAGGGGGACTTTTACTGGCTCCTACAATGAGCAGTTCTTC
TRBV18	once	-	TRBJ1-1	CASSPVETNTEAFF	TGTGCCAGCTCACCCGTGGAGACGAACACTGAAGCTTTCTTT
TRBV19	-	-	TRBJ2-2	CASTKSQPNTGELFF	TGTGCCAGTACGAAGTCACAGCCGAACACCGGGGAGCTGTTTTTT
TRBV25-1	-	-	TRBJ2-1	CASSESLGESGEQFF	TGTGCCAGCAGTGAATCACTCGGGGAATCCGGGGAGCAGTTCTTC
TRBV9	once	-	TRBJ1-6	CASSVAGRGTSPLHF	TGTGCCAGCAGCGTAGCGGGGAGGGGGACCTCACCCCTCCACTTT
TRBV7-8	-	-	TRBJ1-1	CASSILTVRTEAFF	TGTGCCAGCAGCATACTGACAGTAAGGACTGAAGCTTTCTTT
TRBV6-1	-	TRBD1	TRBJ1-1	CASSEVGFRGTEAFF	TGTGCCAGCAGTGAAGTAGGTTTCAGGGGGACTGAAGCTTTCTTT
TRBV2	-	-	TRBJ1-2	CASSVRVQPRFGYTF	TGTGCCAGCAGTGTGAGGGTACAGCCTCGGTTTGGCTACACCTTC